This TCR beta chain stems from a study of cytomegalovirus exposure and HLA in healthy donors. Study results and limitations: Whilst most TCR sequences proved rare, a subset of public TCRs occurred across many donors. About 87% or about 30% of the time was how often most TCR beta V segments were productive, according to an earlier analysis.

The CDR3 contains 13 residues. The germline V gene has CDR1 SGHTA and CDR2 FQGTGA. Trimming shortened V by 5 bases and J by 3 bases, and 10 bases separated the two germline ends. This clone has just a few counts. The antigen is undetermined. PCR primers comprised 60 Vbeta and 13 Jbeta primers. Sequenced by immunoSEQ multiplex PCR; TCRdb stores in-frame clones only, minus some. The table lists 220,000 or so clones, about 78% of them singletons, with approximately 3.8% in the top ten. Material for sequencing was PBMCs. The chain has TRBV7-3 and TRBJ1-1; D is unclear. The clonotype originates from a male donor in good health and CMV-seronegative. The CDR3 DNA reads TGTGCCAGCAGCCTTGACATCTACACTGAAGCTTTCTTT. The encoded protein is CASSLDIYTEAFF.